The T cell receptor (beta chain) described here comes from a study of T cells in Graves' hyperthyroidism and ophthalmopathy. This clonotype has a count of ten or more. Its antigen remains unidentified. Amplified regions were TCR beta CDR3 sequences from RNA transcripts. The HTBI primer set drove a first-round RT-PCR of the TCR CDR3. TCRdb passed the multiplex PCR reads through MiXCR, listing each CDR3 protein once. Of almost 600,000 distinct CDR3 sequences detected, about 15% appear once; the ten largest clones hold more than 4.5%. Study observations and caveats: Model output signaled ophthalmopathy a median about seven months ahead of onset. In the blood, most expanded thyroid clonotypes above 0.001 appeared as well.

The sample taken for sequencing was blood. The sequence derives from a woman in her twenties or thirties with Graves' hyperthyroidism that later progressed to Graves' ophthalmopathy.

CDR3 amino acids: CASRSGGGSQPQHF. The CDR3 coding sequence is TGTGCCAGCAGGTCAGGGGGGGGATCGCAGCCCCAGCATTTT. This rearrangement joins TRBV27 to TRBJ1-5; 7 bases map to TRBD1. With V trimmed by 6 bases and J by 7 bases, 9 bases remained unmatched. The CDR3 is 14 amino acids. Germline assignment: CDR1 MNHEY and CDR2 SMNVEV (reference sequence).